A single sample gave rise to the 29 T cell receptor beta chains below, sequenced in a study of blood T cell repertoires in COVID-19. TCRdb keeps only in-frame clones here, not all; method: immunoSEQ multiplex PCR. The top ten clones hold 4% to 5.5% of a sample with about 120,000 clones, around 86% of them seen once. The sequenced material came from peripheral blood. All receptors derive from a man between 35 and 55 years old with acute or convalescent COVID-19.

The rearrangement joins TRBV5-6 to TRBJ2-4; weak D call: TRBD1 (6 bases). Germline CDR1 reads SGHDT; CDR2 reads YYEEEE. The ends were cut back, 2 bases at V and 2 bases at J, with 14 bases in the middle. This CDR3 comprises 16 residues. In DNA form, the CDR3 reads TGTGCCAGCAGCTTATCAGGGGAATGGTCCAAAAACATTCAGTACTTC. The encoded protein is CASSLSGEWSKNIQYF.

The J gene is TRBJ2-1, the V gene TRBV6-4; the match to TRBD1 covers 12 bases. CDR1 is MRHNA, CDR2 SNTAGT, per germline. V dropped 3 bases and J dropped 5; count of bases not matched to a gene: 8. The CDR3 contains 17 residues. CDR3 protein: CASSDSVRDRGHNEQFF. The CDR3 region has the DNA TGTGCCAGCAGTGATAGCGTCCGGGACAGGGGGCACAATGAGCAGTTCTTC.

The J gene is TRBJ2-7, the V gene TRBV5-1, with 7 positions matching TRBD2. Germline-derived CDR1 and CDR2 are SGHRS and YFSETQ. Trimming cost V 1 base and J 5 bases; bases outside gene matches: 3. This CDR3 region has 13 residues. DNA of the CDR3: TGCGCCAGCAGCTTGAGCGGGGTCAACGAGCAGTACTTC. Its translation: CASSLSGVNEQYF.

The genes are TRBV27 and TRBJ1-2, with D hard to call. Trimming removed 9 bases at V and 4 bases at J, with 12 bases between. Per the germline V gene, CDR1 is MNHEY and CDR2 is SMNVEV (reference sequence). CDR3 length: 12 residues. CDR3 sequence reads: CASFGSGYGYTF. DNA of the CDR3: TGTGCCAGTTTCGGGTCCGGCTATGGCTACACCTTC.

The genes are TRBV5-1 and TRBJ1-2; D gene uncertain. The ends were cut back, 4 bases at V and 5 bases at J, with 24 bases in the middle. CDR1 is SGHRS and CDR2 is YFSETQ in the germline V gene. This CDR3 region has 17 residues. CDR3 sequence (DNA): TGCGCCAGCAGCCCCTATATTAAAACTAGGGATGGTTATGGCTACACCTTC. As protein: CASSPYIKTRDGYGYTF.

The chain recombines TRBV6-5 with TRBJ2-1, with D maybe TRBD1 (6 bases). V was trimmed by 0 bases and J by 4 bases, leaving 10 bases between them. The CDR3 runs 15 residues. Germline values: CDR1 MNHEY, CDR2 SVGAGI. CDR3 protein: CASSYSGTNYNEQFF. The CDR3 region has the DNA TGTGCCAGCAGTTACTCCGGGACAAATTACAATGAGCAGTTCTTC.

This clone has more than one count but fewer than ten. The chain uses TRBV27 and TRBJ1-5; D perhaps matches TRBD1 (5 bases). In germline, CDR1 is MNHEY, CDR2 SMNVEV (reference sequence). CDR3 length equals 15 residues. Trimming took off 6 bases at V and 1 base at J, with 13 bases between the two ends. The CDR3 reads CASSLNGQSNQPQHF. The DNA of the CDR3 is TGTGCCAGCAGCCTCAATGGACAAAGCAATCAGCCCCAGCATTTT.

The rearrangement joins TRBV9 to TRBJ1-5; D remains ambiguous. V was shortened by 3 bases and J by 7 bases, with 14 bases between the two germline ends. Germline V gene sequence: CDR1 SGDLS, CDR2 YYNGEE. The length of the CDR3 is 14 residues. The CDR3 sequence is CASSGGSFGQPQHF. CDR3 in DNA: TGTGCCAGCAGCGGAGGGTCTTTTGGACAGCCCCAGCATTTT.

This clone was counted a single time. The rearrangement links TRBV5-6 to TRBJ1-5; D is unresolved. This CDR3 spans 16 amino acids. Germline lookup yields CDR1 SGHDT and CDR2 YYEEEE. V shed 3 bases and J shed 3 bases, with 16 bases lying between them. In DNA, the CDR3 is TGTGCCAGCAGCTCCAGGCGTATCGGGGTCAATCAGCCCCAGCATTTT. Translation: CASSSRRIGVNQPQHF.

The V call is TRBV9, the J call TRBJ1-4; TRBD1 matches at 7 bases. Germline V lookup: CDR1 SGDLS, CDR2 YYNGEE. Trimming cost V 0 bases and J 8 bases; bases outside gene matches: 4. There are 14 residues in the CDR3. The CDR3, as DNA: TGTGCCAGCAGCGTAGGACAGGGTCGGGAAAAACTGTTTTTT. This encodes CASSVGQGREKLFF.

This clone was seen just once. V and J are TRBV30 and TRBJ1-5, with a weak D call TRBD1 (6 bases). V lost 5 bases, J lost 5 bases, and 13 bases lay in between. There are 13 residues in the CDR3. Germline CDR1 reads GTSNPN; CDR2 reads SVGIG (reference sequence). CDR3 sequence reads: CAWEQGLDQPQHF. The CDR3 bases are TGTGCCTGGGAACAGGGTCTCGATCAGCCCCAGCATTTT. Complete variable domain (other parts from reference TRBV30 and TRBJ1-5): SQTIHQWPATLVQPVGSPLSLECTVEGTSNPNLYWYRQAAGRGLQLLFYSVGIGQISSEVPQNLSASRPQDRQFILSSKKLLLSDSGFYLCAWEQGLDQPQHFGDGTRLSIL.

The chain links TRBV6-5 to TRBJ2-7; D may be TRBD1 (5 bases). Trimming removed 2 bases at V and 2 bases at J, with 10 bases between. The CDR3 extends over 14 amino acids. CDR1 is MNHEY and CDR2 is SVGAGI in the germline V gene. CDR3 sequence (DNA): TGTGCCAGCAGTTACGACTGGACAACCTACGAGCAGTACTTC. It specifies CASSYDWTTYEQYF.

The rearrangement links TRBV7-8 to TRBJ1-2, with no clear D. The germline V and J ends were trimmed by 5 bases and 2 bases, with 15 bases remaining between them. This CDR3 has 15 amino acids. The germline gives CDR1 SGHVS, CDR2 FQNEAQ. The CDR3 reads CASSPPDRRNYGYTF. CDR3 DNA: TGTGCCAGCAGCCCGCCGGACCGGAGGAACTATGGCTACACCTTC.

The rearrangement links TRBV11-2 to TRBJ1-1, with TRBD1 matching over 7 bases. Germline-derived CDR1 and CDR2 are SGHAT and FQNNGV. With V trimmed by 4 bases and J by 5 bases, 7 bases remained unmatched. There are 14 residues in the CDR3. In DNA form, the CDR3 reads TGTGCCAGCAGCTCCGGGACAGTTTGGACTGAAGCTTTCTTT. Translated: CASSSGTVWTEAFF.

V is TRBV2 and J is TRBJ2-3; D is uncertain. The CDR3 consists of 13 residues. Per the germline V gene, CDR1 is SNHLY and CDR2 is FYNNEI. V was pared by 7 bases and J by 6 bases, with 14 bases between. The CDR3 is CASTEPLGDTQYF. The CDR3 DNA follows: TGTGCCAGCACTGAGCCCCTCGGGGATACGCAGTATTTT.

J is TRBJ1-4 and V is TRBV5-1, with D tentatively TRBD1 (6 bases). CDR1 and CDR2 from the germline V gene are SGHRS and YFSETQ. This CDR3 spans 15 amino acids. V lost 4 bases and J lost 6, with 16 bases in between. The CDR3 DNA reads TGCGCCAGCAGCCCCGGGGGAGGGGGATATGAAAAACTGTTTTTT. Translation gives CASSPGGGGYEKLFF.

The genes are TRBV18 and TRBJ2-1; 8 nucleotides agree with TRBD2. Germline trimming cut 5 bases from V and 6 bases from J; bases unmatched to any gene: 6. The germline gives CDR1 KGHSH, CDR2 LQKENI. The CDR3 has 14 residues. CDR3 sequence reads: CASSEGLDGNEQFF. CDR3 sequence (DNA): TGTGCCAGCTCAGAGGGACTAGACGGCAATGAGCAGTTCTTC.

The table lists this clone with a count of one. The chain carries TRBV30 and TRBJ1-6; 8 bases line up with TRBD1. V lost 4 bases to trimming and J lost 7 bases; unmatched junction nucleotides: 6. The CDR3 contains 14 residues. From germline, CDR1 is GTSNPN and CDR2 SVGIG (reference sequence). In nucleotides, the CDR3 is TGTGCCTGGAACCCAGGGGGCGGCAATTCACCCCTCCACTTT. As protein: CAWNPGGGNSPLHF.

The J gene is TRBJ1-1, the V gene TRBV5-5; unclear D gene. This CDR3 contains 12 residues. Deletions cut 2 bases from V and 10 bases from J, with 12 bases between. The germline V gene has CDR1 SGHKS and CDR2 YYEKEE (reference sequence). CDR3 sequence reads: CASSLSQIGAFF. DNA of the CDR3: TGTGCCAGCAGCTTATCTCAAATCGGAGCTTTCTTT.

This sequence joins TRBV2 and TRBJ1-2; D is uncertain. Trimming left V 6 bases short and J 8 bases short, with 16 bases between. The length of the CDR3 is 13 residues. In germline, CDR1 is SNHLY, CDR2 FYNNEI. As DNA, the CDR3 is TGTGCCAGCAGGCAGGACTCGGGAGGAGGCTACACCTTC. It specifies CASRQDSGGGYTF. The full variable domain, completed using reference TRBV2 and TRBJ1-2, is EPEVTQTPSHQVTQMGQEVILRCVPISNHLYFYWYRQILGQKVEFLVSFYNNEISEKSEIFDDQFSVERPDGSNFTLKIRSTKLEDSAMYFCASRQDSGGGYTFGSGTRLTVV.

In this sample, this clone turned up once. The chain is built from TRBV5-8 and TRBJ2-7, with 9 bases fitting TRBD2. CDR3 size: 14 residues. CDR1 and CDR2 from the germline V gene are SGHTS and YDEGEE. Germline trimming cut 3 bases from V and 6 bases from J; bases unmatched to any gene: 7. CDR3 in amino acids: CASSSRLAGFEQYF. CDR3 DNA: TGTGCCAGCAGCTCCAGGCTAGCGGGATTCGAGCAGTACTTC.

The rearrangement uses TRBV30 and TRBJ1-1; possible D gene TRBD1, 5 bases. From germline, CDR1 is GTSNPN and CDR2 SVGIG (reference sequence). V shed 5 bases and J shed 4 bases, with 14 bases lying between them. The CDR3 covers 13 residues. Here the CDR3 DNA reads TGTGCCTGGGCGCTTGGGGGGTCCACTGAAGCTTTCTTT. Translating it yields CAWALGGSTEAFF.

This rearrangement joins TRBV11-3 to TRBJ2-3, with TRBD2 as a possible D gene (6 bases). The length of the CDR3 is 12 residues. V dropped 5 bases and J dropped 9 bases, with 12 bases sitting between them. The germline V gene has CDR1 SGHNT and CDR2 YENEEA. CDR3: CASSPPGGTQYF. CDR3 nucleotides: TGTGCCAGCAGCCCCCCCGGAGGGACGCAGTATTTT.

The V call is TRBV13, the J call TRBJ2-7; 11 bases are a match to TRBD2. V trimming: 5 bases; J trimming: 2 bases; junction bases outside the gene matches: 11. From germline, CDR1 is PRHDT and CDR2 FYEKMQ (reference sequence). This CDR3 is 17 amino acids long. The CDR3 DNA reads TGTGCCAGCAGCAACCGCCGGACTAGCGGGTTCGCCTACGAGCAGTACTTC. This sequence encodes CASSNRRTSGFAYEQYF.

The V call is TRBV7-2, the J call TRBJ1-1; tentatively, D is TRBD1 (5 bases). The V and J ends lost 4 bases and 0 bases respectively, with 9 bases between them. CDR1 is SGHTA and CDR2 is FQGNSA in the germline V gene. This CDR3 is 14 amino acids long. The chain's CDR3 is CASSSGVLNTEAFF. Here the CDR3 DNA reads TGTGCCAGCAGCTCGGGGGTTCTGAACACTGAAGCTTTCTTT.

This clone was detected only once. The chain carries TRBV2 and TRBJ2-4; 10 nucleotides match TRBD2. Germline V gives CDR1 SNHLY, CDR2 FYNNEI. The V gene end was trimmed by 11 bases and the J gene end by 8 bases; junction bases not matched to a gene: 3. This CDR3 is built from 11 residues. Written as DNA, the CDR3 is TGTGCCTGCACTAGCGGGGACATTCAGTACTTC. Its protein product is CACTSGDIQYF.

The CDR3, as DNA: TGTGCCAGCAGCCCCGATCTGGGGGGACAGGGGAACTATGGCTACACCTTC. As protein: CASSPDLGGQGNYGYTF. V usage is TRBV7-9 and J usage is TRBJ1-2; 10 bases agree with TRBD1. Germline V CDR1 and CDR2: SEHNR, FQNEAQ (reference sequence). The CDR3 is 17 amino acids. V dropped 5 bases and J dropped 2; count of bases not matched to a gene: 11.

This chain uses TRBV7-2 with TRBJ2-4; 8 bases fit TRBD2. V dropped 10 bases and J dropped 6; count of bases not matched to a gene: 8. CDR3 length: 13 residues. The V gene's germline CDR1 is SGHTA and CDR2 FQGNSA. CDR3 protein: CATLSGGGNIQYF. CDR3 bases: TGTGCCACCCTAAGCGGGGGTGGAAACATTCAGTACTTC.

The chain employs TRBV7-9 and TRBJ2-7, with 8 positions matching TRBD1. This CDR3 contains 13 residues. The germline CDR1 and CDR2 sequences are SEHNR and FQNEAQ (reference sequence). With V trimmed by 4 bases and J by 3 bases, 2 bases remained unmatched. CDR3: CASSYGTGYEQYF. CDR3 nucleotide sequence: TGTGCCAGCAGCTATGGGACAGGCTACGAGCAGTACTTC.